This T cell receptor beta chain derives from a study of cytomegalovirus exposure and HLA in healthy donors. Concerning this clone: The antigen is undetermined.

Per the germline V gene, CDR1 is MNHNS and CDR2 is SASEGT. The CDR3 covers 16 residues. PCR employed 60 Vbeta and 13 Jbeta primers. Clones were read by immunoSEQ multiplex PCR, and TCRdb kept only the in-frame ones, dropping some. The table has around 170,000 clones, about 80% seen once; the top ten hold approximately 1.5%. Whole-study findings and limits: Follow-up analysis later connected one missense variant in DCLRE1C with trimming of TCR beta V- and J-genes. A later examination showed that TCR association rates differed by HLA locus, with DRB1 most and HLA-C fewest. There were some V segments, including TRBV6-2 and TRBV6-3, excluded as indistinguishable.

The TCR originated in a man between 18 and 35 years old in good health and CMV-seronegative. The material sequenced was PBMCs. The V call is TRBV6-1, the J call TRBJ2-5; 9 bases align to TRBD1. Gene TRBJ2-7 matches the end of the DNA better, so the J call may be wrong. Here the CDR3 DNA reads TGTGCCAGCAGTGAACTACCGGGACAGGGTACCTACGAGCAGTACTTC. Encoded protein: CASSELPGQGTYEQYF.